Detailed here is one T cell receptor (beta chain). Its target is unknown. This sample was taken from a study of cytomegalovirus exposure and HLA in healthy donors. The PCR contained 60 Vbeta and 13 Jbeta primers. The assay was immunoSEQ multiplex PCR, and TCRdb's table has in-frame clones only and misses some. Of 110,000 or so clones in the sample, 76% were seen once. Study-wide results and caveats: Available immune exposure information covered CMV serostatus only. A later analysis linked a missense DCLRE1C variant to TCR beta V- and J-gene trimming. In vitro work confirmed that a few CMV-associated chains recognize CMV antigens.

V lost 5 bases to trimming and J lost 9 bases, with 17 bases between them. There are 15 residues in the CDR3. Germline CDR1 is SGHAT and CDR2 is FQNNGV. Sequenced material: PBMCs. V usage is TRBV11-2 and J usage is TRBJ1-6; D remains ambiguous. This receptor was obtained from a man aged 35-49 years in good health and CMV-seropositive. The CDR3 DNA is TGTGCCAGCAGCGAGGAAGGAAGGTGGTTTTCACCCCTCCACTTT. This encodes CASSEEGRWFSPLHF.